One sample yielded the 15 T cell receptor beta chains listed below, sequenced in a study of T-cell reconstitution after alpha-beta-depleted transplantation in children. Preparation of the TCRbeta library involved a method that used unique molecular identifiers. TCRdb re-called the PCR reads through MiXCR, storing one row per CDR3 protein. The data hold 500,000 or so distinct CDR3 sequences, with 11% observed a single time. Sequenced material: PBMCs, mostly from graft donor cells, taken 180 days after TCRalphabeta/CD19-depleted stem cell transplant. These receptors were taken from a female patient younger than 10 who had a stem cell transplant for aplastic anemia, so the T cells may come from the graft donor.

The V call is TRBV20-1, the J call TRBJ2-3, with TRBD2 matching over 10 bases. This CDR3 contains 17 residues. Per the germline V gene, CDR1 is DFQATT and CDR2 is SNEGSKA (reference sequence). The trim removed 1 base at V and 0 bases at J, leaving 7 bases unmatched. The CDR3 DNA follows: TGCAGTGCTAGAGTATGGGGTAGCGGGAGGAGCACAGATACGCAGTATTTT. It encodes CSARVWGSGRSTDTQYF.

This clonotype was seen only a few times. The chain recombines TRBV7-2 with TRBJ2-7, with 7 positions matching TRBD2. Germline lookup yields CDR1 SGHTA and CDR2 FQGNSA. The CDR3 loop spans 14 amino acids. With 5 bases clipped from V and 2 bases from J, the junction kept 6 bases outside the gene matches. CDR3 in amino acids: CASSPSGKTYEQYF. Here the CDR3 DNA reads TGTGCCAGCAGCCCCAGCGGGAAGACCTACGAGCAGTACTTC.

This clonotype was counted at least ten times. This rearrangement joins TRBV7-3 to TRBJ2-1; 9 bases match TRBD2. Germline V lookup: CDR1 SGHTA, CDR2 FQGTGA. The V segment lost 5 bases and the J segment 0 bases; nucleotides outside the gene matches: 8. The CDR3 length is 17 residues. The CDR3 region is CASSPVASGNSYNEQFF. The CDR3 region has the DNA TGTGCCAGCAGCCCGGTGGCTAGCGGGAACTCCTACAATGAGCAGTTCTTC.

The rearrangement uses TRBV7-9 and TRBJ1-1, with a possible D match to TRBD1 (6 bases). Germline CDR1 is SEHNR and CDR2 is FQNEAQ (reference sequence). Trimming stripped 3 bases from V and 2 bases from J, with 10 bases between. This CDR3 has 14 amino acids. CDR3 in DNA: TGTGCCAGCAGCTTCCGGGGGGCCAACACTGAAGCTTTCTTT. This encodes CASSFRGANTEAFF.

This clonotype was seen many times. This CDR3 reads CASSQDGLGLAGQETQYF. The CDR3 coding sequence is TGTGCCAGCAGCCAAGATGGTCTGGGACTAGCGGGACAAGAGACCCAGTACTTC. The chain uses TRBV3-1 and TRBJ2-5; 13 bases fit TRBD2. V dropped 0 bases and J dropped 2; count of bases not matched to a gene: 6. Per the germline V gene, CDR1 is LGHDT and CDR2 is YNNKEL (reference sequence). CDR3 length: 18 residues.

J is TRBJ2-7 and V is TRBV19, with 10 bases that match TRBD1. This CDR3 is 15 amino acids long. Germline V gene sequence: CDR1 LNHDA, CDR2 SQIVND (reference sequence). With V trimmed by 6 bases and J by 0 bases, 5 bases remained unmatched. CDR3 region: CASRRRDRGSYEQYF. The CDR3 DNA is TGTGCCAGTAGGAGAAGGGACAGGGGCTCCTACGAGCAGTACTTC.

J is TRBJ2-5 and V is TRBV15; 10 positions agree with TRBD1. The CDR3 spans 13 residues. Trimming cost V 8 bases and J 3 bases; bases outside gene matches: 3. Germline CDR1 is LNHNV and CDR2 is YYDKDF (reference sequence). CDR3 bases: TGTGCCACCCGGACAGGGGGAGAAGAGACCCAGTACTTC. Translated, it gives CATRTGGEETQYF.

This clonotype was seen a few times. The chain employs TRBV11-2 and TRBJ2-3; 7 positions match TRBD1. Germline CDR1 SGHAT, CDR2 FQNNGV. J gave up 0 bases and V 8 bases, and 2 bases lay outside the gene matches. The CDR3 totals 13 residues. The CDR3 DNA follows: TGTGCCAGCGGGACAGATAGCACAGATACGCAGTATTTT. It specifies CASGTDSTDTQYF.

The chain employs TRBV29-1 and TRBJ1-3, with a weak D call TRBD1 (5 bases). The CDR3 is 11 residues long. CDR1 and CDR2 from the germline V gene are SQVTM and ANQGSEA. Trimming stripped 5 bases from V and 6 bases from J, with 8 bases between. CDR3 residues: CSVQGLNTIYF. The CDR3 nucleotides are TGCAGCGTTCAGGGTTTAAACACCATATATTTT.

The DNA for the CDR3 is TGCGCCAGCAGCCAGGGTAACTACAGGGCCCGGAAGACTGAAGCTTTCTTT. Translating it yields CASSQGNYRARKTEAFF. This chain links TRBV4-3 with TRBJ1-1, with D possibly TRBD1 on 6 matching bases. With 3 bases removed from V and 5 bases from J, the gap between germline ends came to 22 bases. The CDR3 runs 17 residues. Germline CDR1 LGHNA, CDR2 YSLEER.

V usage is TRBV18 and J usage is TRBJ2-1; D is undetermined. This CDR3 region has 12 residues. Germline V gives CDR1 KGHSH, CDR2 LQKENI. Between the trimmed V and J ends, which lost 3 bases and 7 bases, there was a span of 7 bases. The CDR3 DNA reads TGTGCCAGCTCACCCCAGGAAAATGAGCAGTTCTTC. Its protein product is CASSPQENEQFF.

V gene TRBV7-2 combines with J gene TRBJ2-5; 12 nucleotides line up with TRBD2. Germline V gene data show CDR1 as SGHTA and CDR2 as FQGNSA. The CDR3 has 16 residues. Losses at the gene ends were 5 bases for V and 5 bases for J; bases not matched to a gene: 9. Here the CDR3 reads CASSTRRLAGEETQYF. In DNA form, the CDR3 reads TGTGCCAGCAGCACGCGGAGACTAGCGGGAGAGGAGACCCAGTACTTC.

This clonotype was counted at least ten times. The chain employs TRBV29-1 and TRBJ2-3; D is tentatively TRBD1 or TRBD2 (6 bases each). The V gene's germline CDR1 is SQVTM and CDR2 ANQGSEA. V gave up 0 bases and J gave up 6 bases, with 22 bases separating them. The CDR3 sequence is 17 residues long. CDR3 loop: CSVEDRGPGYRSDTQYF. CDR3 sequence (DNA): TGCAGCGTTGAAGATCGGGGGCCCGGCTACAGGTCGGATACGCAGTATTTT.

A few counts support this clonotype. The rearrangement joins TRBV11-3 to TRBJ2-3; no clear D gene. Germline V gives CDR1 SGHNT, CDR2 YENEEA. CDR3 size: 16 residues. Trimming pared 4 bases from V and 5 bases from J, leaving 19 bases between. CDR3 sequence reads: CASSSEAVGWEDTQYF. In nucleotides, the CDR3 is TGTGCCAGCAGCTCCGAGGCGGTGGGTTGGGAAGATACGCAGTATTTT.

The J gene is TRBJ1-1, the V gene TRBV5-1; 9 bases map to TRBD1. J gave up 6 bases and V 0 bases, and 15 bases lay outside the gene matches. The CDR3 is 18 amino acids. Germline values: CDR1 SGHRS, CDR2 YFSETQ. DNA of the CDR3: TGCGCCAGCAGCTTGGGATGGGGACAGGGTTCCTTACATCCTGAAGCTTTCTTT. Protein: CASSLGWGQGSLHPEAFF.